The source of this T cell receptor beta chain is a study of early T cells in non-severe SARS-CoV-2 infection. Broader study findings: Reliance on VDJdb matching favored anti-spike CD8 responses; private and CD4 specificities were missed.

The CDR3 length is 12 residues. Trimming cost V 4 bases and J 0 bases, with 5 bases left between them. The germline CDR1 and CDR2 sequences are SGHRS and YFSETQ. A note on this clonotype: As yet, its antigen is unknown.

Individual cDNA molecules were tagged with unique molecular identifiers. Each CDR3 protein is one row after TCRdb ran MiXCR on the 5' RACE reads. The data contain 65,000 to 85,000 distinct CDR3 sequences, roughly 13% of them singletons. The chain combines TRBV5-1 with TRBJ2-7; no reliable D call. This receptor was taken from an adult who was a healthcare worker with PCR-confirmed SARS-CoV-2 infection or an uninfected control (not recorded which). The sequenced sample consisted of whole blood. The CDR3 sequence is CASSVPSYEQYF. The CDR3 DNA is TGCGCCAGCAGCGTCCCCTCCTACGAGCAGTACTTC.